Below, 31 T cell receptor beta chains from the same sample are listed, as sequenced in a study of T cell responses to AZD1222 COVID-19 vaccine. Measured with immunoSEQ multiplex PCR; TCRdb has only the in-frame clones, and not every one. The sample shows about 110,000 clones, around 85% of them seen only once. Material: peripheral blood, obtained on day 0 of AZD1222 vaccination. The receptors derive from an adult in good health.

A single count supports this clone. The chain carries TRBV10-3 and TRBJ1-6, with D maybe TRBD1 (5 bases). Germline assignment: CDR1 ENHRY and CDR2 SYGVKD. There are 14 residues in the CDR3. V lost 2 bases and J lost 8, with 10 bases in between. The CDR3 protein is CAISEPEGHSPLHF. As DNA, the CDR3 is TGTGCCATCAGTGAGCCGGAGGGGCATTCACCCCTCCACTTT.

In nucleotides, the CDR3 is TGTGCCATCAGTGAGTCGATATTAGTGATGAACACTGAAGCTTTCTTT. Its protein product is CAISESILVMNTEAFF. V and J are TRBV10-3 and TRBJ1-1; D unresolved. This CDR3 is 16 amino acids long. CDR1 and CDR2 from the germline V gene are ENHRY and SYGVKD. With 0 bases removed from V and 0 bases from J, the gap between germline ends came to 11 bases.

This clone appeared a single time. The CDR3 sequence is CATSAGQGGGEQFF. CDR3 coding DNA: TGTGCCACCAGCGCGGGACAGGGTGGGGGTGAGCAGTTCTTC. The rearrangement uses TRBV24-1 and TRBJ2-1; TRBD1 aligns across 9 bases. This CDR3 region has 14 residues. Per germline, CDR1 KGHDR and CDR2 SFDVKD. The junction had 9 bases not matched to a gene; V was cut back by 7 bases and J by 9 bases.

This sequence joins TRBV19 and TRBJ1-6; TRBD1 aligns across 9 bases. The CDR3 is 16 amino acids. Per the germline V gene, CDR1 is LNHDA and CDR2 is SQIVND (reference sequence). Trimming at V came to 4 bases and at J to 10 bases, leaving 11 bases not matched to a gene. The DNA of the CDR3 is TGTGCCAGTAGTAGAACTCCGGGGGACAGGGTATCACCCCTCCACTTT. Residues: CASSRTPGDRVSPLHF.

V and J are TRBV7-8 and TRBJ2-2, with D tentatively TRBD2 (5 bases). V lost 5 bases and J 2 bases, leaving 12 bases between the germline ends. The CDR3 loop spans 15 amino acids. Germline V CDR1 and CDR2: SGHVS, FQNEAQ. As DNA, the CDR3 is TGTGCCAGCAGCCCCCGGGGTCTTAACACCGGGGAGCTGTTTTTT. It codes for CASSPRGLNTGELFF.

This clone appeared a few times. This chain links TRBV4-3 with TRBJ2-6, with TRBD2 as a possible D gene (5 bases). V was cut by 0 bases and J by 0 bases, with 9 bases left in between. Germline CDR1 reads LGHNA; CDR2 reads YSLEER. The CDR3 has 17 residues. As DNA, the CDR3 is TGCGCCAGCAGCCAAGAGGGAGTAAACTCTGGGGCCAACGTCCTGACTTTC. This sequence encodes CASSQEGVNSGANVLTF.

The gene calls are TRBV5-5 and TRBJ1-2; 8 bases align to TRBD1. This CDR3 has 13 residues. Germline trimming cut 4 bases from V and 4 bases from J; bases unmatched to any gene: 3. Per the germline V gene, CDR1 is SGHKS and CDR2 is YYEKEE (reference sequence). CDR3 DNA: TGTGCCAGCAGCCTGGACAGGGCCTATGGCTACACCTTC. Encoded protein: CASSLDRAYGYTF.

The chain is built from TRBV30 and TRBJ1-3; D is ambiguous. Trimming shortened V by 0 bases and J by 3 bases, and 9 bases separated the two germline ends. The CDR3 is made up of 14 amino acids. Germline loops: CDR1 GTSNPN, CDR2 SVGIG (reference sequence). Here the CDR3 DNA reads TGTGCCTGGAGTGTTGGAGGGAGTGGAAACACCATATATTTT. It yields the protein CAWSVGGSGNTIYF.

The chain employs TRBV28 and TRBJ1-3; D may be TRBD1 (5 bases). In germline, CDR1 is MDHEN, CDR2 SYDVKM. This CDR3 comprises 19 residues. V lost 5 bases and J 0 bases, leaving 23 bases between the germline ends. The CDR3 bases are TGTGCCAGCAGTCCGAACTCTATTGGGGCGCTCAACTCTGGAAACACCATATATTTT. It is translated as CASSPNSIGALNSGNTIYF.

This clone was recorded once. The chain combines TRBV4-1 with TRBJ1-1, with 7 positions matching TRBD1. The CDR3 sequence is 15 residues long. Trimming at V came to 1 base and at J to 4 bases, leaving 6 bases not matched to a gene. Germline CDR1 and CDR2: MGHRA and YSYEKL. CDR3 amino acids: CASSQGEGAGTEAFF. DNA of the CDR3: TGCGCCAGCAGCCAAGGGGAGGGGGCAGGCACTGAAGCTTTCTTT.

The genes are TRBV7-9 and TRBJ2-3, with 9 bases matching TRBD1. Losses at the gene ends were 1 base for V and 3 bases for J; bases not matched to a gene: 2. The CDR3 covers 15 residues. Per germline, CDR1 SEHNR and CDR2 FQNEAQ (reference sequence). The CDR3 loop reads CASSLVGTGTDTQYF. DNA for the CDR3: TGTGCCAGCAGCTTAGTTGGGACAGGGACAGATACGCAGTATTTT.

The V gene is TRBV11-2, the J gene TRBJ1-2, with 9 bases matching TRBD1. This CDR3 comprises 15 residues. With 4 bases clipped from V and 6 bases from J, the junction kept 9 bases outside the gene matches. Looked up from germline, CDR1 is SGHAT and CDR2 is FQNNGV. CDR3 DNA: TGTGCCAGCAGCTACCATACAGGGGGCGCGGATGGCTACACCTTC. Its protein product is CASSYHTGGADGYTF.

The chain couples TRBV4-3 to TRBJ1-2; the match to TRBD1 covers 8 bases. There are 14 residues in the CDR3. The germline CDR1 and CDR2 sequences are LGHNA and YSLEER. V was pared by 4 bases and J by 5 bases, with 6 bases of the junction left unmatched. In DNA, the CDR3 is TGCGCCAGCAGCCCCGGGACAGGCGTTTATGGCTACACCTTC. This codes for CASSPGTGVYGYTF.

As DNA, the CDR3 is TGCGCCAGCAGCCAAGATTCCAGTTTTGCGGGGGAGCAGTACTTC. This translates into CASSQDSSFAGEQYF. This rearrangement joins TRBV4-1 to TRBJ2-7; the D gene is possibly TRBD2 (6 bases). Germline CDR1 and CDR2: MGHRA and YSYEKL. The CDR3 sequence is 15 residues long. V was shortened by 0 bases and J by 7 bases, with 16 bases between the two germline ends.

The rearrangement uses TRBV6-1 and TRBJ1-2, with 10 bases that match TRBD1. The CDR3 is made up of 17 amino acids. Trimming cost V 4 bases and J 3 bases; bases outside gene matches: 11. Germline V gene data show CDR1 as MNHNS and CDR2 as SASEGT. The CDR3 DNA reads TGTGCCAGCAGTGTATCCAGACAGGGGGCGGCTTACTATGGCTACACCTTC. It encodes CASSVSRQGAAYYGYTF.

V usage is TRBV4-2 and J usage is TRBJ2-7, with D possibly being TRBD1 (5 bases). Trimming shortened V by 0 bases and J by 4 bases, and 7 bases separated the two germline ends. The CDR3 sequence is 13 residues long. CDR1 and CDR2 from the germline V gene are LGHNA and YNFKEQ. This chain's CDR3 is CASSQDGAYEQYF. In DNA, the CDR3 is TGTGCCAGCAGCCAAGATGGGGCATACGAGCAGTACTTC.

This chain links TRBV9 with TRBJ2-1; D gene uncertain. Germline lookup yields CDR1 SGDLS and CDR2 YYNGEE. Trimming left V 3 bases short and J 2 bases short, with 9 bases between. This CDR3 has 14 residues. The chain's CDR3 is CASSAESTYNEQFF. CDR3 coding DNA: TGTGCCAGCAGCGCCGAGTCGACCTACAATGAGCAGTTCTTC.

This chain joins TRBV2 and TRBJ1-4; unclear D gene. The V end was cut by 4 bases, the J end by 3 bases, with 12 bases between. Germline CDR1 reads SNHLY; CDR2 reads FYNNEI. The CDR3 extends over 15 amino acids. In DNA, the CDR3 is TGTGCCAGCAGTGTTACGGGAATGGCTAATGAAAAACTGTTTTTT. This gives the protein CASSVTGMANEKLFF.

J is TRBJ2-4 and V is TRBV9, with D maybe TRBD1 (6 bases). This CDR3 is 14 amino acids long. V dropped 5 bases and J dropped 8 bases, with 17 bases sitting between them. Germline CDR1 and CDR2: SGDLS and YYNGEE. Written as DNA, the CDR3 is TGTGCCAGCAGTTCCAACAGGGAAGGGGACATTCAGTACTTC. Protein sequence: CASSSNREGDIQYF. The full variable domain, with the rest looked up from reference TRBV9 and TRBJ2-4, is DSGVTQTPKHLITATGQRVTLRCSPRSGDLSVYWYQQSLDQGLQFLIQYYNGEERAKGNILERFSAQQFPDLHSELNLSSLELGDSALYFCASSSNREGDIQYFGAGTRLSVL.

This clone was seen a few times. Written as DNA, the CDR3 is TGCGCCAGCAGCCAAGGCCGCGGCGGCGAAACCTACAATGAGCAGTTCTTC. The encoded protein is CASSQGRGGETYNEQFF. The chain is built from TRBV4-3 and TRBJ2-1; unclear D gene. Germline CDR1 and CDR2: LGHNA and YSLEER. CDR3 length: 17 amino acids. Trimming took 1 base from V and 2 from J, leaving 15 bases between them.

The J gene is TRBJ2-1, the V gene TRBV24-1, with 9 bases aligning to TRBD1. The CDR3 contains 16 residues. Germline V gene sequence: CDR1 KGHDR, CDR2 SFDVKD. The V gene end was trimmed by 0 bases and the J gene end by 6 bases; junction bases not matched to a gene: 5. The CDR3 region is CATSDLKDRGGNEQFF. The CDR3 bases are TGTGCCACCAGTGATTTGAAGGACAGGGGTGGCAATGAGCAGTTCTTC.

The chain couples TRBV3-1 (or the pseudogene TRBV3-2) to TRBJ1-1, with D possibly being TRBD1 (5 bases). The CDR3 covers 14 residues. The germline V and J ends were trimmed by 4 bases and 4 bases, with 13 bases remaining between them. The germline gives CDR1 LGHDT, CDR2 YNNKEL (reference sequence). The CDR3 reads CASSPSLGATEAFF. CDR3 in DNA: TGTGCCAGCAGCCCATCCTTAGGGGCCACTGAAGCTTTCTTT.

The rearrangement links TRBV5-1 to TRBJ2-1; D tentatively reads TRBD1 or TRBD2 (5 bases each). In germline, CDR1 is SGHRS, CDR2 YFSETQ. The CDR3 loop spans 12 amino acids. V was clipped by 3 bases and J by 10 bases, with 11 bases between them. CDR3 in amino acids: CASSWGSGEQFF. CDR3 bases: TGCGCCAGCAGCTGGGGGTCCGGCGAGCAGTTCTTC.

This clone was seen a handful of times. The V gene is TRBV6-5, the J gene TRBJ2-7; D is possibly TRBD2 (5 bases). Per the germline V gene, CDR1 is MNHEY and CDR2 is SVGAGI. This CDR3 contains 14 residues. Deletions cut 4 bases from V and 6 bases from J, with 16 bases between. The CDR3: CASSSTGPRGEQYF. In nucleotides, the CDR3 is TGTGCCAGCAGTTCAACCGGGCCACGGGGCGAGCAGTACTTC.

A few counts support this clone. This sequence joins TRBV7-2 and TRBJ2-7; TRBD1 might be the D (5 bases). The CDR3 spans 13 residues. Germline V gives CDR1 SGHTA, CDR2 FQGNSA. Trimming cost V 2 bases and J 2 bases, with 7 bases left between them. DNA of the CDR3: TGTGCCAGCAGCTTACAGGGTGCCTACGAGCAGTACTTC. Translating gives CASSLQGAYEQYF. Supplemented by reference TRBV7-2 and TRBJ2-7, the full variable domain reads GAGVSQSPSNKVTEKGKDVELRCDPISGHTALYWYRQSLGQGLEFLIYFQGNSAPDKSGLPSDRFSAERTGGSVSTLTIQRTQQEDSAVYLCASSLQGAYEQYFGPGTRLTVT.

This clone was recorded a few times. This chain connects TRBV30 to TRBJ2-7; D may be TRBD2 (5 bases). V was cut by 0 bases and J by 2 bases, with 26 bases left in between. Germline loops: CDR1 GTSNPN, CDR2 SVGIG (reference sequence). This CDR3 contains 19 residues. DNA for the CDR3: TGTGCCTGGAGTGTACCCCAGGAGGACCCCGCAGTACTTACCTACGAGCAGTACTTC. It encodes CAWSVPQEDPAVLTYEQYF.

V and J are TRBV2 and TRBJ2-1; 9 bases line up with TRBD1. The CDR3 has 15 amino acids. In germline, CDR1 is SNHLY, CDR2 FYNNEI. V gave up 6 bases and J gave up 0 bases; unmatched junction bases: 3. DNA of the CDR3: TGTGCCAGCAGCCCGGACAGGGGCTCCTACAATGAGCAGTTCTTC. The encoded protein is CASSPDRGSYNEQFF.

The chain combines TRBV28 with TRBJ2-7, with 8 positions matching TRBD1. This CDR3 contains 14 residues. Germline V gives CDR1 MDHEN, CDR2 SYDVKM. Trimming removed 11 bases from V and 2 bases from J; junction bases left unmatched: 11. CDR3 bases: TGTGCCGCTGGGGGAGGACAGGGTCCCTACGAGCAGTACTTC. Translated: CAAGGGQGPYEQYF.

As DNA, the CDR3 is TGTGCCAGCAGAGCCAGGGAAGGACTCTACGAGCAGTACTTC. Translation gives CASRAREGLYEQYF. The chain combines TRBV6-5 with TRBJ2-7; D may correspond to TRBD1 or TRBD2 (5 bases each). CDR1 and CDR2 from the germline V gene are MNHEY and SVGAGI. Trimming shortened V by 6 bases and J by 3 bases, and 15 bases separated the two germline ends. The CDR3 consists of 14 residues.

This chain uses TRBV5-4 with TRBJ2-6; D call uncertain. The germline V and J ends were trimmed by 4 bases and 3 bases, with 17 bases remaining between them. The CDR3 runs to 17 residues. Germline-derived CDR1 and CDR2 are SGHNT and YYREEE (reference sequence). The CDR3 DNA is TGTGCCAGCAGCCCCCGGTCCCCCAGAGGTGGGGCCAACGTCCTGACTTTC. Its protein product is CASSPRSPRGGANVLTF.

This sequence joins TRBV4-2 and TRBJ1-1, with 10 positions matching TRBD1. Trimming at V came to 1 base and at J to 1 base, leaving 6 bases not matched to a gene. Germline lookup yields CDR1 LGHNA and CDR2 YNFKEQ. The CDR3 loop spans 17 amino acids. For the CDR3, the DNA is TGTGCCAGCAGCCAAGCGCGACAGGGGGCAGGGAACACTGAAGCTTTCTTT. Its protein product is CASSQARQGAGNTEAFF.